This T cell receptor beta chain was profiled in a study of CD8 T cells in Susac syndrome. Reverse transcription used 0.5 to 1 ug RNA and random hexamers. TCR beta CDR3 was amplified by immunoSEQ covering 54 Vbeta and 13 Jbeta. TCRdb passed the immunoSEQ multiplex PCR reads through MiXCR, listing each CDR3 protein once. The sample carries some 120,000 distinct CDR3 sequences, around nine tenths recorded once. Sequencing targeted TCR beta in blood CD8+ and CD4+ T cells. The multiple sclerosis controls were treatment-naive patients with relapsing-remitting disease that was stable or active. The CD8+ and CD4+ T cells were negatively isolated, with the TEMRA cells enriched by FACS. The receptor was derived from a human donor with multiple sclerosis. The sample comprised CD8+ T cells from PBMCs.

The CDR3 reads CASSYWSTDTQYF. In DNA, the CDR3 is TGTGCCAGCAGTTATTGGTCCACAGATACGCAGTATTTT. The chain links TRBV6-2 or TRBV6-3 to TRBJ2-3; the D is unclear. In germline, CDR1 is MNHEY, CDR2 SVGEGT. The CDR3 contains 13 residues. Trimming stripped 3 bases from V and 2 bases from J, with 6 bases between.